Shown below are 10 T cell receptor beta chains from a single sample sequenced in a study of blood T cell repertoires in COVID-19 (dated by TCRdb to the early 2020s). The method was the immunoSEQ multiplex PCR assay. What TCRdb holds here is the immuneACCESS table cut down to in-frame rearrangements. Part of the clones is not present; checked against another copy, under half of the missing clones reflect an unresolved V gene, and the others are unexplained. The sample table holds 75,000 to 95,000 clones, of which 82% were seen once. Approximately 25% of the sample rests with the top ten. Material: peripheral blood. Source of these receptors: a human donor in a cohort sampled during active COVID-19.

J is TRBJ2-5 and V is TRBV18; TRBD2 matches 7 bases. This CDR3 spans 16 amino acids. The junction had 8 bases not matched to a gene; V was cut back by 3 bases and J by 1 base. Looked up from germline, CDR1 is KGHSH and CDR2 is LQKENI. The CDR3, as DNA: TGTGCCAGCTCACCGGTCAGGTCGGGGGGCCAAGAGACCCAGTACTTC. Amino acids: CASSPVRSGGQETQYF.

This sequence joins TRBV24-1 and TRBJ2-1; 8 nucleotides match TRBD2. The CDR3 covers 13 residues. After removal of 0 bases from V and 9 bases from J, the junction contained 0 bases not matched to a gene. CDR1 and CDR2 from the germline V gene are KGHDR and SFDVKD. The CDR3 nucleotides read TGTGCCACCAGTGATTTGACTAGCGGTGAGCAGTTCTTC. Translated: CATSDLTSGEQFF.

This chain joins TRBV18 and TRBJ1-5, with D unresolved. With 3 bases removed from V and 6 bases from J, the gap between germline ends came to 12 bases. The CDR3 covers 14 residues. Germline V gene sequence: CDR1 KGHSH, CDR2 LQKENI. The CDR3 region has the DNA TGTGCCAGCTCACCGCGCCGGGGAACTCAGCCCCAGCATTTT. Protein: CASSPRRGTQPQHF.

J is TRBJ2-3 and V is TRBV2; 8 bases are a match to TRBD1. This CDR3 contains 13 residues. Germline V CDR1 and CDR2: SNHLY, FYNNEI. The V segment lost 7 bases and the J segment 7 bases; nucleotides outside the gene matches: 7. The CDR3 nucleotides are TGTGCCAGCACCTTAGACAGGGGAAATACGCAGTATTTT. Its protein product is CASTLDRGNTQYF.

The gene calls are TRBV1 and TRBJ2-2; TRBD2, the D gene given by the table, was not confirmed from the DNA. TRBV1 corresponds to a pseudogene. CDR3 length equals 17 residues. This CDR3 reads CTSSQGGVRGKTGELFF. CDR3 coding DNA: TGCACCAGCAGCCAGGGGGGCGTGCGGGGGAAAACCGGGGAGCTGTTTTTT.

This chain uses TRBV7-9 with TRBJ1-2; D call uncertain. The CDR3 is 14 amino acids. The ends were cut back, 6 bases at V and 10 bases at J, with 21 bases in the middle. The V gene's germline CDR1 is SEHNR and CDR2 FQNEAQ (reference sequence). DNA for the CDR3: TGTGCCAGCAGTGGTAGAACCAATCCCGAGGACTACACCTTC. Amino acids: CASSGRTNPEDYTF.

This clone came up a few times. DNA of the CDR3: TGCGCCAGCAGCTTGGCAAACACCGGGGAGCTGTTTTTT. This translates into CASSLANTGELFF. This sequence joins TRBV5-1 and TRBJ2-2; D not certain. The CDR3 length is 13 residues. Germline V lookup: CDR1 SGHRS, CDR2 YFSETQ. Trimming took 0 bases from V and 2 from J, leaving 2 bases between them.

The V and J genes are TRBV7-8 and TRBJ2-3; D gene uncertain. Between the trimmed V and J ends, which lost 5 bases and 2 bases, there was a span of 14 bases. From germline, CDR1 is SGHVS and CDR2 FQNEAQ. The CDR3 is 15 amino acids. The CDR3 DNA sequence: TGTGCCAGCAGCCAGTATGACATAAACACAGATACGCAGTATTTT. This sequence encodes CASSQYDINTDTQYF. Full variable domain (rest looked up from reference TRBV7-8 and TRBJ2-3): GAGVSQSPRYKVAKRGQDVALRCDPISGHVSLFWYQQALGQGPEFLTYFQNEAQLDKSGLPSDRFFAERPEGSVSTLKIQRTQQEDSAVYLCASSQYDINTDTQYFGPGTRLTVL.

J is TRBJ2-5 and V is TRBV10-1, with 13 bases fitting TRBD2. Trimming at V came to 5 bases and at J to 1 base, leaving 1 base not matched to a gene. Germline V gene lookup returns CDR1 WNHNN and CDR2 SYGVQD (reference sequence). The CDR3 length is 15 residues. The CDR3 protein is CASSRTSGGQETQYF. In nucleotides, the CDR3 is TGCGCCAGCAGTAGGACTAGCGGGGGCCAAGAGACCCAGTACTTC.

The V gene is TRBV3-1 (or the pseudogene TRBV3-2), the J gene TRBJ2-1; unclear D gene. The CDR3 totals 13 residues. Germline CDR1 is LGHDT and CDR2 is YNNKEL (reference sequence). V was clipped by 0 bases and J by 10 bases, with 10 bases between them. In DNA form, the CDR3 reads TGTGCCAGCAGCCAAGATCGACTCGACGAGCAGTTCTTC. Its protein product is CASSQDRLDEQFF.